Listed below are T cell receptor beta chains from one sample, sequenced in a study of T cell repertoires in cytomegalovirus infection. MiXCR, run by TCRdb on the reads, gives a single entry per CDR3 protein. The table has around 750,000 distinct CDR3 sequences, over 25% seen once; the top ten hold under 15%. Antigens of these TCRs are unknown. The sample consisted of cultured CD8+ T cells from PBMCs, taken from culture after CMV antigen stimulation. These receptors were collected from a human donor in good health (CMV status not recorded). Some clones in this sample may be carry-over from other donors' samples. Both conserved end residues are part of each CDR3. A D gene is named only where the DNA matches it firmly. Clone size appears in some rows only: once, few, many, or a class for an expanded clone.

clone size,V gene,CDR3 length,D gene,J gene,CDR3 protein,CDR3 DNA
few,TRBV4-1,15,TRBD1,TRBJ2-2,CASSHLTGGTGELFF,TGCGCCAGCAGCCACCTCACAGGGGGTACCGGGGAGCTGTTTTTT
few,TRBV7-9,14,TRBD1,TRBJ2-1,CASSRKDRGNEQFF,TGTGCCAGCAGCAGAAAGGACAGGGGCAATGAGCAGTTCTTC
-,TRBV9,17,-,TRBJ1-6,CASSSRRDESYNSPLHF,TGTGCCAGCAGCTCCCGCCGGGACGAGTCCTATAATTCACCCCTCCACTTT
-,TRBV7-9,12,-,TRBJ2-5,CASSSFLEAQYF,TGTGCCAGCAGCTCCTTTCTAGAGGCCCAGTACTTC
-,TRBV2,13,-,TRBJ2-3,CASRDISTDTQYF,TGTGCCAGCAGAGATATTAGCACAGATACGCAGTATTTT
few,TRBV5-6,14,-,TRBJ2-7,CASSLGTAFYEQYF,TGTGCCAGCAGCTTGGGGACAGCCTTCTACGAGCAGTACTTC
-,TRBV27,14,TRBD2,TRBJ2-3,CASSWGGGEDTQYF,TGTGCCAGCAGTTGGGGGGGTGGTGAAGATACGCAGTATTTT
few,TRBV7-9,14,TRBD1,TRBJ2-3,CASRRDREKDTQYF,TGTGCCAGCAGACGGGACAGGGAGAAAGATACGCAGTATTTT
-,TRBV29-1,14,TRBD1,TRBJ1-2,CSDKQGADWNGYTF,TGCAGCGATAAACAGGGGGCTGATTGGAATGGCTACACCTTC
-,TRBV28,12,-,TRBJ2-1,CASSLSRYEQFF,TGTGCCAGCAGTTTAAGTCGCTATGAGCAGTTCTTC
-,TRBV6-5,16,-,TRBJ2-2,CASSYSRDANTGELFF,TGTGCCAGCAGTTACTCGCGAGACGCGAACACCGGGGAGCTGTTTTTT
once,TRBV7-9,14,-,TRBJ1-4,CASSPSFYGEKLFF,TGTGCCAGCAGCCCGAGTTTTTACGGTGAAAAACTGTTTTTT
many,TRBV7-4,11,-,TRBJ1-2,CLIYGEDGYTF,TGTTTAATTTATGGTGAAGATGGCTACACCTTC
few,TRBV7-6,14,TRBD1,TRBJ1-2,CASSEGQGPYGYTF,TGTGCCAGCAGCGAGGGACAGGGGCCCTATGGCTACACCTTC
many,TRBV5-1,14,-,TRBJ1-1,CASSLVPENTEAFF,TGCGCCAGCAGCTTGGTTCCGGAGAACACTGAAGCTTTCTTT
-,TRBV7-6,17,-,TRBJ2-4,CASSPPPGTLAKNIQYF,TGTGCCAGCAGCCCCCCCCCAGGGACGCTAGCCAAAAACATTCAGTACTTC
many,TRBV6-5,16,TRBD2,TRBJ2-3,CASSYDSGGHTDTQYF,TGTGCCAGCAGTTACGACAGCGGGGGGCATACAGATACGCAGTATTTT
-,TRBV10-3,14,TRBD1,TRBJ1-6,CAISGGQGHSPLHF,TGTGCCATCAGTGGGGGACAGGGACATTCACCCCTCCACTTT
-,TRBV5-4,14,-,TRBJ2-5,CASSIRGPVETQYF,TGTGCCAGCAGCATCCGGGGCCCTGTGGAGACCCAGTACTTC
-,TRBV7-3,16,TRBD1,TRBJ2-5,CASSSPPRTGRETQYF,TGTGCCAGCAGCTCTCCCCCCCGGACAGGGAGAGAGACCCAGTACTTC
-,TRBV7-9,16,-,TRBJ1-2,CASSLIRGGAIDGYTF,TGTGCCAGCAGCTTAATTCGAGGGGGGGCAATCGATGGCTACACCTTC
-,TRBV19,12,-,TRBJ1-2,CASRVANYGYTF,TGTGCCAGCAGGGTGGCTAACTATGGCTACACCTTC
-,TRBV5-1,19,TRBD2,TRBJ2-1,CASSLVLAGGPQPYNEQFF,TGCGCCAGCAGCTTGGTGCTAGCGGGGGGACCCCAACCCTACAATGAGCAGTTCTTC
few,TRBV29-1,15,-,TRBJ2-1,CSVHLIGREDNEQFF,TGCAGCGTTCACCTTATCGGTAGGGAGGATAATGAGCAGTTCTTC
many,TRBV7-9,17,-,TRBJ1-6,CASSLPGLLDPNSPLHF,TGTGCCAGCAGTTTACCGGGACTCCTCGACCCCAATTCACCCCTCCACTTT
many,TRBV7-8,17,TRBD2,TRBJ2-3,CASSPTRLAGDTDTQYF,TGTGCCAGCAGTCCTACACGACTAGCGGGGGACACAGATACGCAGTATTTT
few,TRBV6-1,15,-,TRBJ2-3,CASSPTLASTDTQYF,TGTGCCAGCAGTCCGACATTGGCTAGCACAGATACGCAGTATTTT
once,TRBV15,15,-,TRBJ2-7,CATSRDSGAGYEQYF,TGTGCCACCAGCAGAGATTCTGGGGCTGGGTACGAGCAGTACTTC
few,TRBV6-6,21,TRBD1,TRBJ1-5,CASSFSREGANIDISNQPQHF,TGTGCCAGCAGTTTTTCGAGGGAGGGGGCCAATATCGACATCAGCAATCAGCCCCAGCATTTT
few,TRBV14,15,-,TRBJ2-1,CASSQDLGVSDEQFF,TGTGCCAGCAGCCAAGATCTTGGGGTATCGGATGAGCAGTTCTTC
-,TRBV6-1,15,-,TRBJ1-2,CASSEAPYRAGGYTF,TGTGCCAGCAGTGAAGCCCCGTACAGGGCGGGTGGCTACACCTTC
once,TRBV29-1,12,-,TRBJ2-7,CSAQDTDYEQYF,TGCAGCGCCCAGGACACGGACTACGAGCAGTACTTC
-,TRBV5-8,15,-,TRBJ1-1,CASSLAYGDSTEAFF,TGTGCCAGCAGCTTGGCCTACGGGGATTCGACTGAAGCTTTCTTT
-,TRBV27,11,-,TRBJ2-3,CASGQADTQYF,TGTGCCAGCGGTCAGGCAGATACGCAGTATTTT
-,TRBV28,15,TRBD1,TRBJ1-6,CASSPDRGLQSPLHF,TGTGCCAGCAGTCCGGACAGGGGGTTGCAATCACCCCTCCACTTT